This T cell receptor (beta chain) was captured by sequencing in a study of neurological immune-mediated disorders. Whole-study results and caveats: Expanded clones shared no identical CDR3 amino acid sequences across subjects, which suggested private TCR-beta repertoires in all groups. The greatest degree of TCR clonal expansion was observed in HTLV-1-associated myelopathy, with the lowest in multiple sclerosis, below that of healthy controls.

MiXCR, applied by TCRdb to the 5' RACE reads, yields one record per CDR3 protein. The top ten clones hold 1.9% of a sample with about 50,000 distinct CDR3 sequences, 7% to 9% of them seen once. Germline-derived CDR1 and CDR2 are LGHNA and YSLEER. Trimming took 0 bases from V and 1 from J, leaving 1 base between them. This CDR3 has 13 residues. In this sample, this clonotype turned up many times. As yet, its antigen is unknown. Time point specified: longitudinal time-point 3. This chain links TRBV4-3 with TRBJ1-3; D uncertain. This receptor was identified in a woman in her thirties or forties in good health. Sample: PBMCs. CDR3 DNA: TGCGCCAGCAGCCAAGAATCTGGAAACACCATATATTTT. Translated: CASSQESGNTIYF.